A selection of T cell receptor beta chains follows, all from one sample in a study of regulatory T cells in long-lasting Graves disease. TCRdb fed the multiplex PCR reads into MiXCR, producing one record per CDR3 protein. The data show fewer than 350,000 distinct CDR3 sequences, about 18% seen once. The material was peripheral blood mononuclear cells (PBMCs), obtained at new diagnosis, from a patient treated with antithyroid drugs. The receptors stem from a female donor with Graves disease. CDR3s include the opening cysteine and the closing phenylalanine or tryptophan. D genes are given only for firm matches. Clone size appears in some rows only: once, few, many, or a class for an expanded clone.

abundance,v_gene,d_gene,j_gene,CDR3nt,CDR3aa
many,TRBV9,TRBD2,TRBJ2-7,TGTGCCAGCAGCGTAGGCGGGAGTAGTTACGAGCAGTACTTC,CASSVGGSSYEQYF
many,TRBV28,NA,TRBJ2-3,TGTGCCAGCAGTTTTTTCTGGGGGTCCACAGATACGCAGTATTTT,CASSFFWGSTDTQYF
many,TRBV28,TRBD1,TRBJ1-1,TGTGCCAGCAGTTGGACAGGGGTAACTGAAGCTTTCTTT,CASSWTGVTEAFF
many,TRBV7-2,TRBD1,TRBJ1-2,TGTGCCAGCAGCTCCCGGACAGGGCGGGAGTATGGCTACACCTTC,CASSSRTGREYGYTF
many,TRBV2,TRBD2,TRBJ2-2,TGTGCCAGCAGCGGGACTAGCGGGAGGGCAAACACCGGGGAGCTGTTTTTT,CASSGTSGRANTGELFF
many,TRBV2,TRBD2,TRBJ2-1,TGTGCCAGCAGGCAGACTAGCGGAGAAGACAATGAGCAGTTCTTC,CASRQTSGEDNEQFF
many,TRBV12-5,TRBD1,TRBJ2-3,TGTGCTAGTGGTTTGGTTCAGGGGGATAAGACAGATACGCAGTATTTT,CASGLVQGDKTDTQYF
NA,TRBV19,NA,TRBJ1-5,TGTGCCAGCAGGAGAGAAGTGGGCAATCAGCCCCAGCATTTT,CASRREVGNQPQHF
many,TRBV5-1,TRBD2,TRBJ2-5,TGCGCCAGCAGACCCTCGACTAGCGGGAGAGAGACCCAGTACTTC,CASRPSTSGRETQYF
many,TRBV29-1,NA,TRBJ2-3,TGCAGCGTTGAAACCAGGGAGGCCCCGTTCACAGATACGCAGTATTTT,CSVETREAPFTDTQYF
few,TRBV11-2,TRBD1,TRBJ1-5,TGTGCCAGCAGCGGGGGACAGGGTAACAATCAGCCCCAGCATTTT,CASSGGQGNNQPQHF
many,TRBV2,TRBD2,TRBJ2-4,TGTGCCAGCAGAGAAGCCATAGGACTAGCGGTGGGAGGTTTGAACATTCAGTACTTC,CASREAIGLAVGGLNIQYF
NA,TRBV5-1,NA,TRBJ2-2,TGCGCCAGCAGCCCCGGGACACCGAACACCGGGGAGCTGTTTTTT,CASSPGTPNTGELFF
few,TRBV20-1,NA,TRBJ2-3,TGCAGTGCTAGCATGACGGGAGATCAATGGGATACGCAGTATTTT,CSASMTGDQWDTQYF
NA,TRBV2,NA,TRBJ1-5,TGTGCCAGCAGAGGTATTTCGGGGAGCAATCAGCCCCAGCATTTT,CASRGISGSNQPQHF
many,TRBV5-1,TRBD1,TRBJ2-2,TGCGCCAGCAGCCGATGGACAGGGGTTAACACCGGGGAGCTGTTTTTT,CASSRWTGVNTGELFF
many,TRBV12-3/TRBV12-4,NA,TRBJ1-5,TGTGCCAGCAGTTCCAGGGTTGGGGTTGAGCAGCCCCAGCATTTT,CASSSRVGVEQPQHF
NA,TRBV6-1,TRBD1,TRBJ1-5,TGTGCCAGCAGTGTGGGACAGGGGAATAGCAATCAGCCCCAGCATTTT,CASSVGQGNSNQPQHF
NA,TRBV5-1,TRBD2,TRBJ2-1,TGCGCCAGCAGCCAACTAGCGGGAGAGGGGCAGTTCTTC,CASSQLAGEGQFF
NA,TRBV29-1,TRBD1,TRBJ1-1,TGCAGCGTTGGAGGGGGCGGACCTGAAGCTTTCTTT,CSVGGGGPEAFF
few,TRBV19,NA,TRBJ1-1,TGTGCCAGTAGTAGGGGCCTCAGGAACACTGAAGCTTTCTTT,CASSRGLRNTEAFF
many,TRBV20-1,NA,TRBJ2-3,TGCAGTGCGGCGGGTGGGACAGATACGCAGTATTTT,CSAAGGTDTQYF
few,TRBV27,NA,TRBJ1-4,TGTGCCAGCAGTTTTTCGAGGTTTTCTGAAAAACTGTTTTTT,CASSFSRFSEKLFF
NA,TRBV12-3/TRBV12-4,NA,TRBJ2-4,TGTGCCAGCAGTTTAACACAGATAGCCAAAAACATTCAGTACTTC,CASSLTQIAKNIQYF
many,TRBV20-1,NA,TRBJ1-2,TGCAGTGCTAGAGATGTAGGACCCTTAGACTATGGCTACACCTTC,CSARDVGPLDYGYTF
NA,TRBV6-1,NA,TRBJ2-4,TGTGCCAGCACCCTTCAGCCCTTTGGGTCAGCCAAAAACATTCAGTACTTC,CASTLQPFGSAKNIQYF
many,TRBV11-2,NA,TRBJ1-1,TGTGCCAGCAGCCAATATCCCGGGGCGAACACTGAAGCTTTCTTT,CASSQYPGANTEAFF
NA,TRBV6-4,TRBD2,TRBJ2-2,TGTGCCAGCAGTGCCGCGACTAGCGGGGCAAACACCGGGGAGCTGTTTTTT,CASSAATSGANTGELFF
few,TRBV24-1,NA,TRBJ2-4,TGTGCCACCAGGAAGGGGGACGTGGACATTCAGTACTTC,CATRKGDVDIQYF
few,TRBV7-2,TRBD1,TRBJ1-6,TGTGCCAGCAGCTTAGGACAGGGGTCCCTCCACTTT,CASSLGQGSLHF
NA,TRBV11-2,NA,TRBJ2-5,TGTGCCAGCAGCTTCAGTTTCAACGAGGAAGAGACCCAGTACTTC,CASSFSFNEEETQYF
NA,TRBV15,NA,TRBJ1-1,TGTGCCACCAGCAGAGCTGGGGGAGACACTGAAGCTTTCTTT,CATSRAGGDTEAFF
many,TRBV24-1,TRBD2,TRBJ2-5,TGTGCCACCAGTGATTTGGCTAGCGGAGAAGAGACCCAGTACTTC,CATSDLASGEETQYF
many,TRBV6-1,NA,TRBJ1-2,TGTGCCACCCAATGGCCCTCCTTTAATGGGGTGCCCAACTATGGCTACACCTTC,CATQWPSFNGVPNYGYTF
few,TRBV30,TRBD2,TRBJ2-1,TGTGCCTGGAGTGACCTAGGTGGGGCGGGAGATGAGCAGTTCTTC,CAWSDLGGAGDEQFF
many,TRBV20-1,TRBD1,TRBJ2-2,TGCAGTGCTCGGGACAGGACGAACACCGGGGAGCTGTTTTTT,CSARDRTNTGELFF
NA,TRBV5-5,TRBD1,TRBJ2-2,TGTGCCAGCAGCTTGCTCTCCGCAGGGGGCCGGACCGGGGAGCTGTTTTTT,CASSLLSAGGRTGELFF
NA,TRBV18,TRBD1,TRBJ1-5,TGTGCCAGCTCACCACCGACAGGGGGAAAACTCCAGCCCCAGCATTTT,CASSPPTGGKLQPQHF
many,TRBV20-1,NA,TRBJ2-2,TGCAGTGCTCCCCAGGTCGGGGAGCTGTTTTTT,CSAPQVGELFF
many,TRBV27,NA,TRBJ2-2,TGTGCCAGCAGTTTAGTTACGGCTACCGGGGAGCTGTTTTTT,CASSLVTATGELFF
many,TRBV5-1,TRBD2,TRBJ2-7,TGCGCCAGCTCCACCACACTAGCGGGAGCATTGAGCTACGAGCAGTACTTC,CASSTTLAGALSYEQYF
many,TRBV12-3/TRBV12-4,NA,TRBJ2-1,TGTGCCAGCAGTTTTTCAGCGGAGCAGTTCTTC,CASSFSAEQFF
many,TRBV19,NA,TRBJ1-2,TGTGCCAGTACCTCGGACAGCCAAGACTATGGCTACACCTTC,CASTSDSQDYGYTF
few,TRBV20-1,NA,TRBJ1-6,TGCAGTGCTAGAGATCTGGGCAGGGGCGCCTCTAATTCACCCCTCCACTTT,CSARDLGRGASNSPLHF
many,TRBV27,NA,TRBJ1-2,TGTGCCAGCAGTTTAACTATGGCAGGGGCGGGTGGCTACACCTTC,CASSLTMAGAGGYTF
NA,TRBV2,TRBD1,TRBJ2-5,TGTGCCAGCAGTGGGACAGGGCCTGGTGAGACCCAGTACTTC,CASSGTGPGETQYF
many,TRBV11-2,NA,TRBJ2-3,TGTGCCAGCAGCTTAGGGGTCCGAAGCACAGATACGCAGTATTTT,CASSLGVRSTDTQYF
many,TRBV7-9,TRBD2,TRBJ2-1,TGTGCCAGCAGCTCCCCCGGGAGGACCCGACTAGCGTACTACAATGAGCAGTTCTTC,CASSSPGRTRLAYYNEQFF
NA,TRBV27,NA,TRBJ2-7,TGTGCCAGCAGTTTATCGGCACCCTACGAGCAGTACTTC,CASSLSAPYEQYF
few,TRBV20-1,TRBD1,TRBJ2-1,TGCAGTGCTAGAGGGCCGGCCCCAGGGGGTTACAATGAGCAGTTCTTC,CSARGPAPGGYNEQFF
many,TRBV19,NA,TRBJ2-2,TGTGCCAGTAGTATAAGCAGGGATACCGGGGAGCTGTTTTTT,CASSISRDTGELFF
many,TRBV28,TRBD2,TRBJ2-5,TGTGCCAGCAGTTCCTTACCTAGCGGATTCAAAGAGACCCAGTACTTC,CASSSLPSGFKETQYF